Below, 13 T cell receptor beta chains from the same sample are listed, as sequenced in a study of chemoradiotherapy in HPV16-positive cancers. Method: immunoSEQ multiplex PCR; TCRdb's copy keeps in-frame clones and lacks some. The sample records approximately 8,600 clones, around 84% being singletons. Sampling was performed from a patient who underwent chemoradiotherapy. These receptors originate from a human donor with HPV-associated anogenital cancer.

The V gene is TRBV7-9, the J gene TRBJ2-4, with D possibly matching TRBD2 (5 bases). The CDR3 is 15 amino acids. Trimming took off 3 bases at V and 5 bases at J, with 14 bases between the two ends. CDR1 is SEHNR, CDR2 FQNEAQ, per germline (reference sequence). The CDR3 region has the DNA TGTGCCAGCAGCTTGTGGGGAGTCGGGGAAAACATTCAGTACTTC. Its protein product is CASSLWGVGENIQYF.

V and J are TRBV4-1 and TRBJ1-4; tentative D call: TRBD1 (5 bases). V was cut by 1 base and J by 4 bases, with 19 bases left in between. CDR3 length: 18 residues. CDR1 is MGHRA, CDR2 YSYEKL, per germline. CDR3 DNA: TGCGCCAGCAGCCAAGTTTTGGTGGGGGACGGGGATAATGAAAAACTGTTTTTT. Protein product: CASSQVLVGDGDNEKLFF.

The V call is TRBV7-9, the J call TRBJ2-1; 9 bases match TRBD2. CDR1 is SEHNR, CDR2 FQNEAQ, per germline (reference sequence). After removal of 11 bases from V and 2 bases from J, the junction contained 10 bases not matched to a gene. The CDR3 sequence is 15 residues long. In DNA form, the CDR3 reads TGTGCCGCGGCGGCTAGCGGGGCCGCCTACAATGAGCAGTTCTTC. It specifies CAAAASGAAYNEQFF.

This clone has just one count. The chain links TRBV6-5 to TRBJ2-6; D unresolved. Per germline, CDR1 MNHEY and CDR2 SVGAGI. This CDR3 contains 14 residues. V was cut by 8 bases and J by 0 bases, with 8 bases left in between. The CDR3 DNA is TGTGCCAGCCGCAAGAACTCTGGGGCCAACGTCCTGACTTTC. This translates into CASRKNSGANVLTF.

V is TRBV11-1 and J is TRBJ2-3; possible D gene TRBD2, 5 bases. V lost 3 bases to trimming and J lost 0 bases, with 10 bases between them. There are 15 residues in the CDR3. The germline gives CDR1 SGHAT, CDR2 FQDESV (reference sequence). The CDR3 loop reads CASSFRRTSTDTQYF. In DNA form, the CDR3 reads TGTGCCAGCAGCTTCCGGAGGACGAGCACAGATACGCAGTATTTT. Full variable domain (outside the CDR3, taken from reference TRBV11-1 and TRBJ2-3): EAEVAQSPRYKITEKSQAVAFWCDPISGHATLYWYRQILGQGPELLVQFQDESVVDDSQLPKDRFSAERLKGVDSTLKIQPAELGDSAMYLCASSFRRTSTDTQYFGPGTRLTVL.

The chain is built from TRBV4-3 and TRBJ2-5, with D possibly being TRBD2 (6 bases). The J call may be mistaken, given a closer DNA end match to TRBJ2-7. This CDR3 has 14 residues. CDR1 is LGHNA, CDR2 YSLEER, per germline. The chain's CDR3 is CASSQAGGSYEQYF. As DNA, the CDR3 is TGCGCCAGCAGCCAAGCCGGGGGCTCCTACGAGCAGTACTTC.

The chain recombines TRBV18 with TRBJ1-2; the match to TRBD1 covers 8 bases. CDR1 and CDR2 (germline): KGHSH, LQKENI. The junction had 5 bases not matched to a gene; V was cut back by 6 bases and J by 2 bases. The CDR3 consists of 14 residues. The CDR3 DNA follows: TGTGCCAGCTCGCCGACAGGGGTCAACTATGGCTACACCTTC. This translates into CASSPTGVNYGYTF.

The genes are TRBV25-1 and TRBJ2-1; perhaps D is TRBD1 or TRBD2 (5 bases each). The CDR3 sequence is 14 residues long. Between the trimmed V and J ends, which lost 6 bases and 0 bases, there was a span of 9 bases. CDR1 and CDR2 (germline): MGHDK, SYGVNS. CDR3 amino acids: CASRGPDSYNEQFF. The CDR3 coding sequence is TGTGCCAGCAGGGGACCCGACTCCTACAATGAGCAGTTCTTC.

The V gene is TRBV29-1, the J gene TRBJ1-2; tentative D call: TRBD1 (5 bases). In germline, CDR1 is SQVTM, CDR2 ANQGSEA. Trimming cost V 7 bases and J 2 bases, with 17 bases left between them. The CDR3 runs 14 residues. The CDR3 DNA reads as TGCAGCGCTTTTAGGGAGGGGTTAAACTATGGCTACACCTTC. This sequence encodes CSAFREGLNYGYTF.

This clone was seen a few times. The V gene is TRBV27, the J gene TRBJ1-2, with TRBD1 matching over 8 bases. The CDR3 contains 14 residues. Germline lookup yields CDR1 MNHEY and CDR2 SMNVEV (reference sequence). With V trimmed by 2 bases and J by 6 bases, 5 bases remained unmatched. The CDR3 DNA sequence: TGTGCCAGCAGTTTAGCAGGGGGCGTCAATGGCTACACCTTC. Protein: CASSLAGGVNGYTF.

The chain has TRBV6-1 and TRBJ1-2; the D is unclear. The CDR3 is made up of 15 amino acids. Looked up from germline, CDR1 is MNHNS and CDR2 is SASEGT. V lost 7 bases and J lost 4, with 19 bases in between. CDR3 protein: CASKRSPGVPYGYTF. The CDR3 DNA sequence: TGTGCCAGCAAACGTTCGCCGGGAGTTCCCTATGGCTACACCTTC.

DNA of the CDR3: TGTGCCAGCAGTGAATCTAAAAGGGGACAGGAGAATACGCAGTATTTT. This translates into CASSESKRGQENTQYF. The J gene is TRBJ2-3, the V gene TRBV25-1, with TRBD1 matching over 8 bases. In germline, CDR1 is MGHDK, CDR2 SYGVNS. The CDR3 is 16 amino acids. With 1 base clipped from V and 7 bases from J, the junction kept 10 bases outside the gene matches.

The chain employs TRBV30 and TRBJ2-7; either TRBD1 or TRBD2 may fit D (5 bases each). In germline, CDR1 is GTSNPN, CDR2 SVGIG (reference sequence). The V end lost 2 bases, the J end lost 2 bases, and 16 bases lay between the germline ends. The CDR3 is 15 residues long. In DNA form, the CDR3 reads TGTGCCTGGAGTCCCGGGGCAACGTGGACCTACGAGCAGTACTTC. It yields the protein CAWSPGATWTYEQYF.